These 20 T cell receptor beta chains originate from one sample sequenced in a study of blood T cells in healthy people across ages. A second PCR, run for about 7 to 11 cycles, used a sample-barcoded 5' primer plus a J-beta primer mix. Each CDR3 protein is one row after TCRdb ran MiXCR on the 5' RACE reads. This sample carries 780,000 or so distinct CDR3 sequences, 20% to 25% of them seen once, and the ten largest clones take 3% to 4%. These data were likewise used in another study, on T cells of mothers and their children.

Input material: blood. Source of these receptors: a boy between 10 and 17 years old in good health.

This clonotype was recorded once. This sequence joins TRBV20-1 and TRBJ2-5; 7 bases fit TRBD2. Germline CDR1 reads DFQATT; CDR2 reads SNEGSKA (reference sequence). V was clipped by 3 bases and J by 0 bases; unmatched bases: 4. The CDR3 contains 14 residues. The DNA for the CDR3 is TGCAGTGCTAGGGGGGGGACCAACCAAGAGACCCAGTACTTC. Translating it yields CSARGGTNQETQYF.

The DNA for the CDR3 is TGTGCCAGCAGCCCCGGGACTAGTTCCCATCTGCAGTACTTC. This sequence encodes CASSPGTSSHLQYF. The genes are TRBV9 and TRBJ2-7, with 8 bases matching TRBD2. The CDR3 runs 14 residues. Germline V CDR1 and CDR2: SGDLS, YYNGEE. V gave up 4 bases and J gave up 9 bases; unmatched junction bases: 12.

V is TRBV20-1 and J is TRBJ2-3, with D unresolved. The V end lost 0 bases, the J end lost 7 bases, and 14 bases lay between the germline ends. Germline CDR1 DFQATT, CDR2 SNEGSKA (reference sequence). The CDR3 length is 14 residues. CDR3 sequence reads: CSARDGASVNTQYF. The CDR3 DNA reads TGCAGTGCTAGAGATGGAGCGAGCGTCAATACGCAGTATTTT.

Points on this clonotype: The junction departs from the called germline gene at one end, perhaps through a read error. The DNA of the CDR3 is TGTGCCAGCAGTTATAGGGGACAGAGGGACTTC. This encodes CASSYRGQRDF. This chain joins TRBV6-2 or TRBV6-3 and TRBJ2-7; 7 nucleotides align to TRBD1. CDR1 MNHEY and CDR2 SVGEGT come from the germline V gene. This CDR3 region has 11 residues.

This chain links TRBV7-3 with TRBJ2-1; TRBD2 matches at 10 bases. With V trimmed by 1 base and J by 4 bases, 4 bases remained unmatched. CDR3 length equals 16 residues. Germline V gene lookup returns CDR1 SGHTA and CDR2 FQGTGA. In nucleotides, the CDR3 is TGTGCCAGCAGCTTAATGAGGACTAGCGGTTACAATGAGCAGTTCTTC. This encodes CASSLMRTSGYNEQFF.

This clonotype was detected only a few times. For the CDR3, the DNA is TGTGCCAGCAGCGTGTTAGCGGGAACTTACAATGAGCAGTTCTTC. Its protein is CASSVLAGTYNEQFF. The chain has TRBV9 and TRBJ2-1, with 8 bases that match TRBD2. The V segment lost 2 bases and the J segment 4 bases; nucleotides outside the gene matches: 5. The CDR3 is 15 residues long. From germline, CDR1 is SGDLS and CDR2 YYNGEE.

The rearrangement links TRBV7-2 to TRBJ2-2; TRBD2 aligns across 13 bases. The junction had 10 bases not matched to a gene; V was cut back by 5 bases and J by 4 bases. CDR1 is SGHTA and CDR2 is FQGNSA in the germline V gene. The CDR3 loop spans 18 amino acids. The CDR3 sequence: CASSPTSGGPGGTGELFF. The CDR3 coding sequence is TGTGCCAGCAGCCCGACTAGCGGGGGGCCGGGGGGCACCGGGGAGCTGTTTTTT.

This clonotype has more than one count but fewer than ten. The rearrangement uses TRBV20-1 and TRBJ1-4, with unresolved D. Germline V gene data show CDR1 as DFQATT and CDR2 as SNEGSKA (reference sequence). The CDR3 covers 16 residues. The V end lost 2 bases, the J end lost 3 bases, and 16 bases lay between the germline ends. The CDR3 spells CSARSPGGLANEKLFF. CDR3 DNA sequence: TGCAGTGCTAGATCCCCTGGAGGGTTGGCTAATGAAAAACTGTTTTTT.

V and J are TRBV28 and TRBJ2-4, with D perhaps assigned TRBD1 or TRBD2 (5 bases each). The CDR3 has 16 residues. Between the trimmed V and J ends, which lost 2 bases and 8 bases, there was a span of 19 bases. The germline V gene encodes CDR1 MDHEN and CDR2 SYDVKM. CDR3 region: CASSLGAIGVGDIQYF. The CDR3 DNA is TGTGCCAGCAGTTTAGGGGCTATTGGAGTGGGGGACATTCAGTACTTC.

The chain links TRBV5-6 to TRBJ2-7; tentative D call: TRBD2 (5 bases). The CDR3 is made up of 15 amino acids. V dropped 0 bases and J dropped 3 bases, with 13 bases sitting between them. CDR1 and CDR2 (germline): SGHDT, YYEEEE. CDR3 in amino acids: CASSLGGDLIYEQYF. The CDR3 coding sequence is TGTGCCAGCAGCTTGGGGGGAGACCTCATCTACGAGCAGTACTTC. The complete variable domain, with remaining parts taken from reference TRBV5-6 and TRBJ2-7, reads DAGVTQSPTHLIKTRGQQVTLRCSPKSGHDTVSWYQQALGQGPQFIFQYYEEEERQRGNFPDRFSGHQFPNYSSELNVNALLLGDSALYLCASSLGGDLIYEQYFGPGTRLTVT.

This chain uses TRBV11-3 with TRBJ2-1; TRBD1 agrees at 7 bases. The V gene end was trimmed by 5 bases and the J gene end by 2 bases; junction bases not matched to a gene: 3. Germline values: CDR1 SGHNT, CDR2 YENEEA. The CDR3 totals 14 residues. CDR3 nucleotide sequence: TGTGCCAGCAGCGCACAGGGGACCTACAATGAGCAGTTCTTC. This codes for CASSAQGTYNEQFF.

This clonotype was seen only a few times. CDR3 coding DNA: TGTGCCAGTAGTAAGTGGACTAGCGGGAGCCTATACGAGCAGTACTTC. Translated, it gives CASSKWTSGSLYEQYF. The chain combines TRBV19 with TRBJ2-1; 13 positions match TRBD2. The end of the DNA is better explained by TRBJ2-7, so the J call may be wrong. The CDR3 totals 16 residues. From germline, CDR1 is LNHDA and CDR2 SQIVND (reference sequence).

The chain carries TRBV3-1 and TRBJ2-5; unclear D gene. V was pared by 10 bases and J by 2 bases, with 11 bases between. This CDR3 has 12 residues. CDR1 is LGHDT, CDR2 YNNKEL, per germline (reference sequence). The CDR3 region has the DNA TGTGCCACCCAGTGGGGTCAAGAGACCCAGTACTTC. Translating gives CATQWGQETQYF.

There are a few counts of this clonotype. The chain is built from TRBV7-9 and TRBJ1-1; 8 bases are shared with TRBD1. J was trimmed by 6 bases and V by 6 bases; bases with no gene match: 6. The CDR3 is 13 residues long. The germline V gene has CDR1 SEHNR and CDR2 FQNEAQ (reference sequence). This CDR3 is CASRSSGGPEAFF. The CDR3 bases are TGTGCCAGCAGATCTTCAGGGGGCCCTGAAGCTTTCTTT.

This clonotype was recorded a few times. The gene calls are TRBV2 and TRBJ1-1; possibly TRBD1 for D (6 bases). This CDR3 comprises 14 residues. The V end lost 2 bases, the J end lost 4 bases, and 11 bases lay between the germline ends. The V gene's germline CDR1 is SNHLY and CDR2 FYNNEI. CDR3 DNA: TGTGCCAGCAGTGAACAGGGGTTGGCCACTGAAGCTTTCTTT. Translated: CASSEQGLATEAFF.

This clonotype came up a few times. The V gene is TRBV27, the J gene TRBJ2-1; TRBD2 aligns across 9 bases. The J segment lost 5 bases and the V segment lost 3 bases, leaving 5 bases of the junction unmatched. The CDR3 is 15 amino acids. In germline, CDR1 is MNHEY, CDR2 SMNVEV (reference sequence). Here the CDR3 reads CASSFGGGAHNEQFF. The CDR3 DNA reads TGTGCCAGCAGTTTCGGCGGGGGGGCCCACAATGAGCAGTTCTTC.

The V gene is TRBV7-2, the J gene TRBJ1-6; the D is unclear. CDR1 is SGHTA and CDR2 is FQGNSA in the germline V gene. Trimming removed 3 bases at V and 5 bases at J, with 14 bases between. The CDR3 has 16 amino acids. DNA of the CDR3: TGTGCCAGCAGCTTGAGGACGGGAAAGAATAATTCACCCCTCCACTTT. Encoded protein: CASSLRTGKNNSPLHF. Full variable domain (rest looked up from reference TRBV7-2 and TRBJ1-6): GAGVSQSPSNKVTEKGKDVELRCDPISGHTALYWYRQSLGQGLEFLIYFQGNSAPDKSGLPSDRFSAERTGGSVSTLTIQRTQQEDSAVYLCASSLRTGKNNSPLHFGNGTRLTVT.

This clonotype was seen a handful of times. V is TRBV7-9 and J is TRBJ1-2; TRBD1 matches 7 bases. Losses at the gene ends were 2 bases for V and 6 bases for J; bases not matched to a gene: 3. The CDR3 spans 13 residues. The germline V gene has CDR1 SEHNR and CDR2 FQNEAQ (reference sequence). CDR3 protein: CASSLSTGHGYTF. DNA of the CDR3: TGTGCCAGCAGCTTATCGACAGGGCATGGCTACACCTTC.

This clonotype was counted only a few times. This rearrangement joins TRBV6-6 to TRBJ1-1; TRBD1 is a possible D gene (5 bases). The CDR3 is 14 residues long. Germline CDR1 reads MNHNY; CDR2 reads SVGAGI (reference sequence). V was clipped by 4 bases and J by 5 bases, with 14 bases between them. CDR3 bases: TGTGCCAGCAGTTGGGTTGTTGGGGGGACTGAAGCTTTCTTT. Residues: CASSWVVGGTEAFF.

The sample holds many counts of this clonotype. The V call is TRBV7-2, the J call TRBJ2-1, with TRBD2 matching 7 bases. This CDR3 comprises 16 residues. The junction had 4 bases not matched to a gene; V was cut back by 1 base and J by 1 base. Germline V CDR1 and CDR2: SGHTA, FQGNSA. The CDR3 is CASSLVGGGSYNEQFF. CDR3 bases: TGTGCCAGCAGCTTAGTGGGCGGGGGTTCCTACAATGAGCAGTTCTTC.